This T cell receptor (beta chain) originates from a study of T cell responses to AZD1222 COVID-19 vaccine. Findings and caveats of the study: Spike-specific TCR breadth and depth both grew after two AZD1222 doses. Of spike-specific TCRs, nearly half reportedly target regions left unmutated in variants. Baseline seropositivity occurred in only a handful of AZD1222 recipients.

Repertoires were generated with immunoSEQ multiplex PCR, while TCRdb's copy carries only in-frame clones and drops some. The table shows some 150,000 clones, with about 91% occurring only once. In this sample, this clone turned up a few times. Its specificity is not known. Losses at the gene ends were 1 base for V and 3 bases for J; bases not matched to a gene: 5. Germline V lookup: CDR1 LGHDT, CDR2 YNNKEL (reference sequence). The CDR3 length is 16 residues. The clonotype was recovered from an adult in good health. The sample in question was peripheral blood, obtained on day 0 of MenACWY control vaccination. The gene calls are TRBV3-1 (or the pseudogene TRBV3-2) and TRBJ2-1; 8 bases are a match to TRBD2. The CDR3 reads CASSQVASGYYNEQFF. For the CDR3, the DNA is TGTGCCAGCAGCCAAGTGGCTAGCGGGTACTACAATGAGCAGTTCTTC.